This T cell receptor beta chain was captured in a study of blood T cell repertoires in COVID-19. This clone was observed a few times. Trimming took off 2 bases at V and 11 bases at J, with 7 bases between the two ends. Germline assignment: CDR1 SGHDN and CDR2 FVKESK. This CDR3 contains 11 residues. Only in-frame clones appear in the TCRdb table, and some are missing; sequencing was by immunoSEQ multiplex PCR. The table records 160,000 or so clones, 81% of them present only once. Source material: PBMCs or T cells enriched from blood (not recorded which). The sequence was obtained from a woman aged 40 to 49 with acute COVID-19. V gene TRBV14 combines with J gene TRBJ1-3, with D hard to call. For the CDR3, the DNA is TGTGCCAGCAGCCAACAGGCATCCATATATTTT. Its protein product is CASSQQASIYF.